This T cell receptor beta chain was obtained from a study of cytomegalovirus exposure and HLA in healthy donors. Overall study results and limits: The listing of 150 to 200 TCR beta chains classed them as cytomegalovirus-associated.

Germline V lookup: CDR1 SGHDT, CDR2 YYEEEE. The V end was cut by 0 bases, the J end by 7 bases, with 19 bases between. The CDR3 runs 16 residues. Method: immunoSEQ multiplex PCR; TCRdb's copy keeps in-frame clones and lacks some. The repertoire holds 98,000 or so clones, approximately 94% seen once, with approximately 0.67% in the top ten. Points on this clone: Its antigen is not known.

The clonotype originates from a woman under 30 in good health and CMV-seronegative. Sequenced input: PBMCs. This chain joins TRBV5-6 and TRBJ1-2; possible D gene TRBD1, 5 bases. CDR3 bases: TGTGCCAGCAGCTTGGAGGGGTCTCGTCTTGTCTTTGGCTACACCTTC. Translation: CASSLEGSRLVFGYTF.